This is a list of T cell receptor beta chains from one sample in a study of T-cell reconstitution after alpha-beta-depleted transplantation in children. MiXCR, run by TCRdb on the PCR reads, gives a single entry per CDR3 protein. The sample carries around 600,000 distinct CDR3 sequences, about 23% recorded once. The sequencing used PBMCs, mostly from graft donor cells, collected 360 days after TCRalphabeta/CD19-depleted stem cell transplant. All receptors come from a boy under three years old who had a stem cell transplant for acute myeloid leukemia, so the T cells may come from the graft donor. Both conserved end residues are part of each CDR3. The D gene is left open where the match is weak. The listing skips clone size in some rows; elsewhere it reads once, few, many or a size class.

V gene	clone size	D gene	J gene	CDR3 protein	CDR3 DNA
TRBV7-3	-	-	TRBJ2-1	CASSVEEVGEQFF	TGTGCCAGCAGCGTGGAAGAAGTGGGTGAGCAGTTCTTT
TRBV11-1	-	-	TRBJ1-5	CASSLAGRGGDYSNQPQHF	TGTGCCAGCAGCTTAGCAGGCAGGGGAGGGGATTATAGCAATCAGCCCCAGCATTTT
TRBV20-1	-	TRBD2	TRBJ2-5	CSARGTTSDLETQYF	TGCAGTGCTAGAGGAACGACTAGCGACCTAGAGACCCAGTACTTC
TRBV7-8	many	-	TRBJ2-3	CASSSASWGSTQYF	TGTGCCAGCAGCTCCGCCTCGTGGGGTAGCACGCAGTATTTT
TRBV7-9	few	-	TRBJ2-7	CASSAKDSLRLGEQYF	TGTGCCAGCAGCGCCAAGGACAGTCTCAGGTTGGGAGAGCAGTACTTC
TRBV18	-	-	TRBJ2-7	CASSRNPGPGAYEQYF	TGTGCCAGCTCACGAAACCCGGGACCGGGGGCCTACGAGCAGTACTTC
TRBV12-3/TRBV12-4	-	TRBD1	TRBJ1-3	CASSRQGLDGNTIYF	TGTGCCAGCAGTCGACAGGGGCTAGATGGAAACACCATATATTTT
TRBV12-3/TRBV12-4	many	-	TRBJ1-2	CASSVGGLGYTF	TGTGCCAGCAGTGTGGGGGGACTTGGCTACACCTTC
TRBV4-1	-	-	TRBJ1-1	CASKFPASADTEAFF	TGCGCCAGCAAATTTCCGGCCTCGGCGGACACTGAAGCTTTCTTT
TRBV12-3/TRBV12-4	-	-	TRBJ2-5	CASSLPGEETQYF	TGTGCCAGCAGTTTACCGGGGGAAGAGACCCAGTACTTC
TRBV6-1	few	TRBD2	TRBJ2-7	CASRPTLAAHYEQYF	TGTGCCAGCAGACCTACTCTAGCGGCGCACTACGAGCAGTACTTC
TRBV20-1	few	TRBD1	TRBJ1-5	CSARDPFGTGENQPQHF	TGCAGTGCTAGAGATCCTTTCGGGACAGGCGAAAATCAGCCCCAGCATTTT
TRBV2	-	-	TRBJ1-1	CASSDVRRGTEAFF	TGTGCCAGCAGTGATGTCCGCAGGGGCACTGAAGCTTTCTTT
TRBV10-3	few	TRBD1	TRBJ1-6	CAIPSGQEPGSPLHF	TGTGCCATCCCAAGTGGACAGGAGCCTGGCTCACCCCTCCACTTT
TRBV20-1	-	TRBD2	TRBJ2-1	CSATPPSGGYNEQFF	TGCAGTGCTACCCCTCCTAGCGGGGGGTACAATGAGCAGTTCTTC
TRBV2	-	-	TRBJ2-2	CASEVNTGELFF	TGTGCCAGCGAGGTGAACACCGGGGAGCTGTTTTTT
TRBV20-1	-	-	TRBJ1-6	CSARRMAYNSPLHF	TGCAGTGCTAGACGGATGGCTTATAATTCACCCCTCCACTTT
TRBV11-3	-	-	TRBJ2-7	CASSLLTGPYEQYF	TGTGCCAGCAGCCTACTGACAGGTCCCTACGAGCAGTACTTC
TRBV15	few	TRBD1	TRBJ1-5	CATSRQTGGENQPQHF	TGTGCCACCAGCAGGCAGACAGGGGGCGAGAATCAGCCCCAGCATTTT
TRBV6-5	few	-	TRBJ2-3	CASSYTGSRVRTDTQYF	TGTGCCAGCAGTTACACGGGAAGCAGGGTCAGGACAGATACGCAGTATTTT
TRBV18	-	TRBD1	TRBJ2-7	CASSPPGDRDEQYF	TGTGCCAGCTCACCTCCCGGGGACAGGGACGAGCAGTACTTC
TRBV23-1	-	-	TRBJ1-1	CARLNTEAFF	TGCGCCAGGTTGAACACTGAAGCTTTCTTT
TRBV7-9	once	TRBD2	TRBJ2-1	CASSLEPSGGNKQFF	TGTGCCAGCAGCTTAGAGCCTAGCGGGGGCAATAAGCAGTTCTTC
TRBV7-2	-	TRBD2	TRBJ2-7	CASSLAPSGGAYEQYF	TGTGCCAGCAGCTTAGCGCCCAGCGGGGGGGCTTACGAGCAGTACTTC
TRBV29-1	-	-	TRBJ2-3	CSVPGAFPLTDTQYF	TGCAGCGTCCCCGGGGCGTTCCCTCTCACAGATACGCAGTATTTT
TRBV12-3/TRBV12-4	many	-	TRBJ1-1	CARATALNTEAFF	TGTGCCAGGGCGACAGCCTTGAACACTGAAGCTTTCTTT
TRBV2	once	TRBD2	TRBJ2-1	CAISGTRISNEQFF	TGTGCCATATCCGGGACTAGAATTTCCAATGAGCAGTTCTTC
TRBV20-1	-	-	TRBJ1-1	CSPSRGRDTEAFF	TGCAGCCCGAGCAGGGGCCGGGACACTGAAGCTTTCTTT
TRBV5-1	many	-	TRBJ2-1	CASSPGTNEQFF	TGCGCCAGCAGCCCAGGGACGAATGAGCAGTTCTTC
TRBV7-6	many	-	TRBJ2-5	CASSLVGVETQYF	TGTGCCAGCAGCTTAGTAGGGGTAGAGACCCAGTACTTC
TRBV28	-	-	TRBJ1-1	CASSLFWGTEAFF	TGTGCCAGCAGTCTCTTTTGGGGCACTGAAGCTTTCTTT
TRBV29-1	many	-	TRBJ2-1	CSVEGSYNEQFF	TGCAGCGTTGAAGGCTCCTACAATGAGCAGTTCTTC
TRBV28	many	-	TRBJ2-3	CASSLPGWDDTQYF	TGTGCCAGCAGTTTACCAGGATGGGATGATACGCAGTATTTT
TRBV27	-	TRBD1	TRBJ1-6	CASRTGVSSYNSPLHF	TGTGCCAGCAGGACAGGGGTGAGCTCCTATAATTCACCCCTCCACTTT
TRBV21-1	-	-	TRBJ1-5	CASSREQGDQPQHF	TGTGCCAGCAGCAGAGAACAGGGAGATCAGCCCCAGCATTTT
TRBV29-1	-	-	TRBJ1-2	CSVEDWNPGYYGYTF	TGCAGCGTTGAAGATTGGAATCCAGGGTACTATGGCTACACCTTC
TRBV7-2	-	-	TRBJ1-5	CASSNRDVNQPQHF	TGTGCCAGCAGCAACCGGGACGTCAATCAGCCCCAGCATTTT
TRBV24-1	-	-	TRBJ2-3	CATSGSLDTQYF	TGTGCCACCAGTGGCTCCTTAGATACGCAGTATTTT
TRBV5-1	many	-	TRBJ2-6	CASSRGSPRSGANVLTF	TGCGCCAGCAGCCGAGGAAGTCCCAGGTCTGGGGCCAACGTCCTGACTTTC
TRBV12-3/TRBV12-4	many	TRBD1	TRBJ2-4	CATRSGQLNIQYF	TGTGCCACCCGATCGGGACAGCTAAACATTCAGTACTTC
TRBV5-1	many	TRBD1	TRBJ2-1	CASSRLTGANEQFF	TGCGCCAGCAGCCGCCTGACAGGGGCCAATGAGCAGTTCTTC
TRBV4-3	-	-	TRBJ1-2	CASSQALASGYGYTF	TGCGCCAGCAGCCAAGCGTTGGCCAGTGGCTATGGCTACACCTTC
TRBV24-1	-	-	TRBJ2-2	CATSDFPGPGELFF	TGTGCCACCAGTGATTTTCCCGGCCCCGGGGAGCTGTTTTTT
TRBV12-3/TRBV12-4	-	-	TRBJ2-7	CASSFEGGAYEQYF	TGTGCCAGCAGTTTTGAGGGGGGGGCCTACGAGCAGTACTTC
TRBV5-5	many	-	TRBJ2-3	CASRPPTAGRQYF	TGTGCCAGCAGACCCCCGACGGCGGGGCGGCAGTATTTT
TRBV7-2	-	-	TRBJ2-1	CASSLSFILNNEQFF	TGTGCCAGCAGCTTATCCTTCATCCTAAACAATGAGCAGTTCTTC
TRBV6-1	many	TRBD2	TRBJ2-3	CASSRAGGLSDTQYF	TGTGCCAGCAGTCGCGCGGGGGGGCTCTCAGATACGCAGTATTTT
TRBV20-1	-	TRBD2	TRBJ2-1	CSAFGRVAPGEQFF	TGCAGTGCCTTTGGGAGGGTCGCCCCCGGTGAGCAGTTCTTC
TRBV11-1	-	TRBD1	TRBJ1-1	CASSAATGALNTEAFF	TGTGCCAGCAGCGCCGCGACAGGGGCTTTGAACACTGAAGCTTTCTTT
TRBV11-2	many	-	TRBJ2-1	CASSIIPGTAYNEQFF	TGTGCCAGCAGCATCATTCCCGGGACGGCCTACAATGAGCAGTTCTTC
TRBV9	-	TRBD1	TRBJ2-1	CASSGTGTFREQFF	TGTGCCAGCAGCGGGACAGGGACGTTTAGGGAGCAGTTCTTC
TRBV7-9	-	-	TRBJ2-1	CASSPGSMSKFF	TGTGCCAGCAGCCCCGGGAGCATGAGCAAGTTCTTC
TRBV20-1	-	TRBD1	TRBJ2-7	CSARDSGTGGLEQYF	TGCAGTGCTAGAGATTCTGGGACAGGGGGCCTCGAGCAGTACTTC
TRBV20-1	many	TRBD1	TRBJ2-7	CSAPRWDRGRYEQYF	TGCAGTGCTCCCCGATGGGACAGGGGGCGGTACGAGCAGTACTTC